These 2 T cell receptor beta chains came from one sample sequenced in a study of blood T cell repertoires in COVID-19. The protocol was immunoSEQ multiplex PCR, while the TCRdb copy is restricted to in-frame clones and leaves out a portion. Of some 54,000 clones listed, approximately 80% were seen once; the top ten hold roughly 7%. Specimen: peripheral blood. The receptors stem from a man between 65 and 80 years old with active COVID-19.

This chain connects TRBV10-3 to TRBJ1-2; D perhaps matches TRBD1 (5 bases). The germline V and J ends were trimmed by 3 bases and 4 bases, with 18 bases remaining between them. Per germline, CDR1 ENHRY and CDR2 SYGVKD. This CDR3 is built from 16 residues. The CDR3: CAISDVGGRGAYGYTF. The CDR3 DNA follows: TGTGCCATCAGTGACGTAGGAGGGCGCGGGGCCTATGGCTACACCTTC.

This rearrangement joins TRBV2 to TRBJ1-1; D remains unclear. Trimming shortened V by 4 bases and J by 1 base, and 10 bases separated the two germline ends. The CDR3 contains 14 residues. Germline lookup yields CDR1 SNHLY and CDR2 FYNNEI. CDR3 sequence reads: CASSVRLSNTEAFF. CDR3 coding DNA: TGTGCCAGCAGTGTCAGGCTCTCGAACACTGAAGCTTTCTTT.